This T cell receptor beta chain appears in the sequencing data of a study of T cells in Graves' hyperthyroidism and ophthalmopathy. Comment on this clonotype: The antigen remains unidentified. This may arise from a read error, as a much more abundant clone is one base away.

The study, taken as a whole, reports: Most thyroid clonotypes expanded above 0.001 were also detected in blood.

Reasons for excluding patients were uncontrolled infection, other autoimmune disease, pregnancy or lactation. The CDR3 runs 15 residues. The germline V gene has CDR1 LGHNA and CDR2 YNFKEQ. Authors of the study amplified TCR beta CDR3 regions from RNA transcripts. TCR CDR3 underwent first-round RT-PCR with the HTBI primer set. MiXCR was run by TCRdb on the multiplex PCR reads, yielding one entry per CDR3 protein. The sample comprises approximately 520,000 distinct CDR3 sequences, roughly a quarter of which are singletons, and about 11% rests with the top ten. The sequenced sample was blood. The chain combines TRBV4-2 with TRBJ2-7; TRBD2 might be the D (5 bases). The receptor was isolated from a woman aged 25 to 39 with Graves' ophthalmopathy. CDR3 protein: CARSQAALVSYEQYF. The DNA for the CDR3 is TGTGCCAGAAGCCAAGCGGCGCTGGTCTCCTACGAGCAGTACTTC.